This T cell receptor beta chain is drawn from a study of monozygotic twins with inflammatory bowel disease. UMIs were attached via template switching, each with a 6-nucleotide sample barcode. Reprocessing the 5' RACE reads, TCRdb reports a single entry for every CDR3 protein and omits DNA. This sample's table has some 450,000 distinct CDR3 sequences. Germline CDR1 SGHVS, CDR2 FNYEAQ. The CDR3 extends over 16 amino acids. The sequence came from a human donor with ulcerative colitis or Crohn's disease, or a healthy co-twin of an affected twin (not recorded which). Sequenced material: blood. This chain links TRBV7-6 with TRBJ2-5; there is no DNA to check the TCRdb D call of TRBD2. This chain's CDR3 is CASSSPRASYQETQYF.